These T cell receptor beta chains were read from a single sample in a study of blood T cell repertoires in COVID-19. Profiling relied on immunoSEQ multiplex PCR, and the TCRdb table lists in-frame clones only, not all of them. Of 100,000 to 150,000 clones listed, more than 65% are singletons. Input material: peripheral blood. These receptors originate from a human donor in a cohort sampled during active COVID-19. CDR3s include the opening cysteine and the closing phenylalanine or tryptophan. A D gene is named only where the DNA matches it firmly. Size is omitted from some rows. Given values are once, few, many or a class for expanded clones.

v_call,j_call,d_call,clone_size,cdr3_nt,cdr3_aa
TRBV5-1,TRBJ1-2,-,-,TGCGCCAGCAGCTTGGGTCCAGGCAACTATGGCTACACCTTC,CASSLGPGNYGYTF
TRBV19,TRBJ1-1,-,-,TGTGCCAGTAGTGTCAGGAACACTGAAGCTTTCTTT,CASSVRNTEAFF
TRBV7-2,TRBJ2-7,-,few,TGTGCCAGCAGCTATCGAGCCGGGACTTTAAGCTCCTACGAGCAGTACTTC,CASSYRAGTLSSYEQYF
TRBV5-1,TRBJ2-1,-,-,TGCGCCAGCAGCCTGGAGATTAGCTCCTACAATGAGCAGTTCTTC,CASSLEISSYNEQFF
TRBV7-2,TRBJ2-2,-,-,TGTGCCAGCAGCTTAGGGAGGTCAACAAACACCGGGGAGCTGTTTTTT,CASSLGRSTNTGELFF
TRBV15,TRBJ1-5,-,-,TGTGCCACCAGCACTACCGAACAGCCCCAGCATTTT,CATSTTEQPQHF
TRBV11-2,TRBJ2-6,TRBD1,once,TGTGCCAGCAGACTTCCGGGGCAGGGGGCGGTAGGGGCCAACGTCCTGACTTTC,CASRLPGQGAVGANVLTF
TRBV9,TRBJ2-6,-,-,TGTGCCAGCGCGGACAACGTATGGGCAGGGAACTCTGGGGCCAACGTCCTGACTTTC,CASADNVWAGNSGANVLTF
TRBV5-5,TRBJ2-1,TRBD2,-,TGTGCCAGCAGCCAGGGACTAGCGGGGCCCTACAATGAGCAGTTCTTC,CASSQGLAGPYNEQFF
TRBV6-2/TRBV6-3,TRBJ1-5,-,-,TGTGCCAGCAGTAGCGCCCCCACGCAAGGGCCCCAGCATTTT,CASSSAPTQGPQHF
TRBV27,TRBJ2-7,TRBD2,-,TGTGCCAGCAGGACACTAGCGGGGTACGAGCAGTACTTC,CASRTLAGYEQYF
TRBV7-3,TRBJ2-1,-,-,TGTGCCAGCAGCCTGTCAGGGTCCTACAATGAGCAGTTCTTC,CASSLSGSYNEQFF
TRBV19,TRBJ2-7,TRBD1,few,TGTGCCAGTAGTTCCGGACAGGGGGCGGGCGAGCAGTACTTC,CASSSGQGAGEQYF
TRBV6-1,TRBJ1-6,-,-,TGTGCCAGCAGTGAGCCAGGTTTTTCACCCCTCCACTTT,CASSEPGFSPLHF
TRBV27,TRBJ2-5,TRBD2,-,TGTGCCAGCAGGAAAGCGGGGGCCCAAGAGACCCAGTACTTC,CASRKAGAQETQYF
TRBV5-8,TRBJ2-5,-,once,TGTGCCAGCAGCTTGGGACTAGTCCAAGAGACCCAGTACTTC,CASSLGLVQETQYF
TRBV5-4,TRBJ2-1,-,-,TGTGCCAGCAGCGACCTAGCCGACCGGCGGAATGAGCAGTTCTTC,CASSDLADRRNEQFF
TRBV15,TRBJ1-2,-,many,TGTGCCACCAGCTCCCGGACAGCCCGCCTCAGTGGCTACACCTTC,CATSSRTARLSGYTF
TRBV3-1/TRBV3-2,TRBJ2-4,-,-,TGTGCCAGCAGCCAAGATGAGCGAGGCGACCAGTACTTC,CASSQDERGDQYF
TRBV5-6,TRBJ2-2,-,-,TGTGCCAGCAGCTTGGCCAGGGGGGCCGGGGAGCTGTTTTTT,CASSLARGAGELFF
TRBV4-3,TRBJ2-2,-,many,TGCGCCAGCAGCCAAACGGACCACGGGGGCACCGGGGAGCTGTTTTTT,CASSQTDHGGTGELFF
TRBV28,TRBJ1-1,-,few,TGTGCCAGCAGTTACGTAAGCCTGAACACTGAAGCTTTCTTT,CASSYVSLNTEAFF
TRBV11-1,TRBJ2-2,-,-,TGTGCCAGCAGCTTAGTCCGCTACCCTACCGGGGAGCTGTTTTTT,CASSLVRYPTGELFF
TRBV21-1,TRBJ1-5,-,-,TGTGCCAGCAAGGACGGACTATATAGCAATCAGCCCCAGCATTTT,CASKDGLYSNQPQHF
TRBV30,TRBJ2-3,-,-,TGTTACGGGATCACGGGCAATACGCAGTATTTT,CYGITGNTQYF
TRBV13,TRBJ1-2,-,-,TGTGCCAGCAGCCCGGATGGCTACACCTTC,CASSPDGYTF